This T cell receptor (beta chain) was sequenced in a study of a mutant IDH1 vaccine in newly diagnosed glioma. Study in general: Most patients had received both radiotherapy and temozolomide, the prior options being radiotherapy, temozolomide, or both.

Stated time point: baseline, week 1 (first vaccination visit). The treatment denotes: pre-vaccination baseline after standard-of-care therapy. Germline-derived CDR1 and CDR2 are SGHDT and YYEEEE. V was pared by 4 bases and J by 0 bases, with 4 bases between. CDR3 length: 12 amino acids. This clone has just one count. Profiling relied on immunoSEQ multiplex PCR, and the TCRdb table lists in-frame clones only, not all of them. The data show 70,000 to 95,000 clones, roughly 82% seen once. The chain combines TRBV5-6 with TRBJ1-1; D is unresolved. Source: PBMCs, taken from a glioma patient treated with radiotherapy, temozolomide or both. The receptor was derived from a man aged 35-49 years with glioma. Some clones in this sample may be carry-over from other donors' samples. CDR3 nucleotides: TGTGCCAGCAGCCACATGAACACTGAAGCTTTCTTT. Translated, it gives CASSHMNTEAFF.